This T cell receptor beta chain was observed in a study of OX40 agonist ivuxolimab in advanced cancers. Looking at the study overall: Males comprised about 84% of the group, whose mean age was approximately 60 years (range 23 to 79). Points from the study as a whole: Relatively little clonal expansion, among the lowest observed, appeared in partial responders at 0.1-3.0 mg/kg. Fewer expanded clones were found on average in CD4+ than in CD8+ T cells. Blood T cells, both CD4+ and CD8+, expanded clonally by week 6 at 0.1 to 3.0 mg/kg.

About this clone: Its specificity is unknown.

The ends were cut back, 4 bases at V and 3 bases at J, with 13 bases in the middle. This CDR3 spans 14 amino acids. Germline assignment: CDR1 SGHAT and CDR2 FQNNGV. Generated by immunoSEQ multiplex PCR, the TCRdb table keeps only in-frame clones and is missing some. The data hold some 63,000 clones, with around 93% observed a single time. The TCR originated in an adult with an advanced solid tumor such as melanoma, head and neck, liver or kidney cancer. This specimen was CD4+ or CD8+ T cells sorted from blood, taken in a trial of the OX40 agonist ivuxolimab. The chain is built from TRBV11-2 and TRBJ2-7; D remains unclear. The CDR3 spells CASSSQGIVYEQYF. The DNA of the CDR3 is TGTGCCAGCAGCTCCCAAGGGATCGTCTACGAGCAGTACTTC.